One sample yielded the 10 T cell receptor beta chains listed below, sequenced in a study of cytomegalovirus exposure and HLA in healthy donors. The PCR made use of 60 Vbeta and 13 Jbeta primers. TCRdb's copy holds only in-frame clones and misses some; the assay was immunoSEQ multiplex PCR. This sample has roughly 90,000 clones, with about 88% found just once. The sequenced sample consisted of PBMCs. The receptors were gathered from a man aged 18 to 29 in good health and CMV-seronegative.

The chain is built from TRBV5-1 and TRBJ2-3; TRBD1 aligns across 10 bases. With V trimmed by 0 bases and J by 14 bases, 3 bases remained unmatched. The CDR3 totals 12 residues. Germline assignment: CDR1 SGHRS and CDR2 YFSETQ. The CDR3 DNA reads TGCGCCAGCAGCTTGGGGGGACAGGGGCCGTATTTT. It encodes CASSLGGQGPYF.

The V gene is TRBV5-8, the J gene TRBJ1-1; no firm D call. Per germline, CDR1 SGHTS and CDR2 YDEGEE. V was shortened by 5 bases and J by 3 bases, with 14 bases between the two germline ends. CDR3 length equals 14 residues. The CDR3 DNA is TGTGCCAGCAGGTTCGAGGTGGCTTACACTGAAGCTTTCTTT. Translation: CASRFEVAYTEAFF.

CDR3 sequence reads: CASRTQGSSDTQYF. CDR3 nucleotides: TGTGCCAGCAGAACACAGGGGTCCTCAGATACGCAGTATTTT. J is TRBJ2-3 and V is TRBV5-8, with 7 bases matching TRBD1. The germline V gene encodes CDR1 SGHTS and CDR2 YDEGEE. The CDR3 spans 14 residues. V trimming: 5 bases; J trimming: 4 bases; junction bases outside the gene matches: 7.

The chain combines TRBV6-1 with TRBJ2-7, with 8 bases that match TRBD1. The V gene end was trimmed by 0 bases and the J gene end by 4 bases; junction bases not matched to a gene: 8. The CDR3 runs to 16 residues. Germline-derived CDR1 and CDR2 are MNHNS and SASEGT. CDR3 protein: CASSEAPAGGGYEQYF. In DNA form, the CDR3 reads TGTGCCAGCAGTGAAGCCCCGGCAGGGGGCGGTTACGAGCAGTACTTC.

This sequence joins TRBV7-2 and TRBJ2-3; 12 bases fit TRBD2. The CDR3 has 19 residues. Germline V CDR1 and CDR2: SGHTA, FQGNSA. Losses at the gene ends were 5 bases for V and 0 bases for J; bases not matched to a gene: 12. CDR3 in DNA: TGTGCCAGCAGCCACAGGGGACTAGCGGGCGCTATAAGCACAGATACGCAGTATTTT. It translates to CASSHRGLAGAISTDTQYF.

The V and J genes are TRBV23-1 and TRBJ1-5, with TRBD1 as a possible D gene (6 bases). TRBV23-1 is placed among ORFs of uncertain function. Trimming removed 4 bases from V and 2 bases from J, with 12 bases in between. The CDR3 runs 15 residues. In nucleotides, the CDR3 is TGCGCCAGCAGTCGTACAGGGTATGGCAATCAGCCCCAGCATTTT. Translating it yields CASSRTGYGNQPQHF.

The V and J genes are TRBV30 and TRBJ1-5, with TRBD1 as a possible D gene (6 bases). Trimming shortened V by 2 bases and J by 1 base, and 15 bases separated the two germline ends. The CDR3 loop spans 16 amino acids. Germline V gene lookup returns CDR1 GTSNPN and CDR2 SVGIG (reference sequence). The chain's CDR3 is CAWSTGHSISNQPQHF. CDR3 nucleotide sequence: TGTGCCTGGAGTACGGGACATTCCATAAGCAATCAGCCCCAGCATTTT.

The rearrangement joins TRBV19 to TRBJ1-1; 9 bases map to TRBD1. The V gene's germline CDR1 is LNHDA and CDR2 SQIVND (reference sequence). There are 13 residues in the CDR3. J was trimmed by 8 bases and V by 6 bases; bases with no gene match: 7. CDR3 sequence (DNA): TGTGCCAGTAGAGACAGGGGGAGTAGGGAAGCTTTCTTT. Its protein is CASRDRGSREAFF.

J is TRBJ1-1 and V is TRBV5-4; possible D gene TRBD1, 6 bases. Germline lookup yields CDR1 SGHNT and CDR2 YYREEE (reference sequence). V was shortened by 3 bases and J by 5 bases, with 11 bases between the two germline ends. The CDR3 has 13 residues. The CDR3 here is CASSYQGNTEAFF. CDR3 nucleotides: TGTGCCAGCAGCTACCAGGGGAATACTGAAGCTTTCTTT.

This CDR3 is CASSVTSGILDRGTQYF. CDR3 nucleotide sequence: TGTGCCAGCAGCGTGACTAGCGGGATACTAGACCGAGGGACCCAGTACTTC. The J gene is TRBJ2-5, the V gene TRBV9; 11 bases match TRBD2. CDR1 SGDLS and CDR2 YYNGEE come from the germline V gene. This CDR3 contains 17 residues. V lost 2 bases to trimming and J lost 7 bases; unmatched junction nucleotides: 13.